This entry features one TCR beta chain sequence. This specimen comes from a study of CD8 T cells in Susac syndrome. Random hexamers were used to reverse transcribe 0.5 to 1 ug of RNA. The TCR beta CDR3 was amplified by immunoSEQ multiplex PCR across 54 Vbeta, 13 Jbeta. TCRdb used MiXCR to reprocess the immunoSEQ multiplex PCR reads, holding one entry per CDR3 protein. This sample has 150,000 to 200,000 distinct CDR3 sequences, with 95% found just once. TCR beta sequencing was performed on blood CD8+ and CD4+ T cells. The multiple sclerosis control cohort comprised treatment-naive individuals presenting with stable or active relapsing-remitting disease. Isolation of CD8+ and CD4+ T cells was performed negatively, whereas enrichment of TEMRA cells was done by FACS. The sequenced sample consisted of CD4+ T cells from PBMCs. This clonotype was sampled from a human donor with multiple sclerosis.

The CDR3 is CATSDPSGTDRREQYF. CDR3 nucleotides: TGTGCCACCAGTGACCCGTCCGGGACAGATAGACGCGAGCAGTACTTC. This rearrangement joins TRBV24-1 to TRBJ2-7; 7 bases fit TRBD1. V was pared by 4 bases and J by 6 bases, with 14 bases of the junction left unmatched. The CDR3 is 16 amino acids. Germline V gene sequence: CDR1 KGHDR, CDR2 SFDVKD.